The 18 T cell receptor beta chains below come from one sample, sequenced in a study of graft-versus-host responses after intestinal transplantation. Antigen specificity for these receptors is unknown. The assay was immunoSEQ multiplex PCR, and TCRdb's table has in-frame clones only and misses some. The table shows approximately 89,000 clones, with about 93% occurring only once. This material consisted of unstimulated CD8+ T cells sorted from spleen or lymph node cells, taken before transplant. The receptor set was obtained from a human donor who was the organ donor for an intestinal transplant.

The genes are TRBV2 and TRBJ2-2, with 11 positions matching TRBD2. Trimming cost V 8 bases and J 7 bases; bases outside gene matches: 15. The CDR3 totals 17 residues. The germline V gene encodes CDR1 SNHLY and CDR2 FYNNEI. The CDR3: CASSDLLAGGRSGELFF. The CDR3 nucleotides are TGTGCCAGCTCCGACCTATTAGCGGGGGGGCGGAGCGGGGAGCTGTTTTTT.

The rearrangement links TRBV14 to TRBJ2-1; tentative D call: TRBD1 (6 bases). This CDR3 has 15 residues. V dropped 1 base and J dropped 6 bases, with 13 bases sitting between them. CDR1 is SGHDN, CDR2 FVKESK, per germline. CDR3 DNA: TGTGCCAGCAGCCAAGGATGGACAGCCGGCAATGAGCAGTTCTTC. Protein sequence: CASSQGWTAGNEQFF.

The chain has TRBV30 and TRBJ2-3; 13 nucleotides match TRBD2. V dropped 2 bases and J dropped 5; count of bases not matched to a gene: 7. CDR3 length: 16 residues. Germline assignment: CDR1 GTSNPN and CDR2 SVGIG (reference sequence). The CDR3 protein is CAWSLTSGGEEDTQYF. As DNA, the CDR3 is TGTGCCTGGAGTCTAACTAGCGGGGGGGAGGAAGATACGCAGTATTTT.

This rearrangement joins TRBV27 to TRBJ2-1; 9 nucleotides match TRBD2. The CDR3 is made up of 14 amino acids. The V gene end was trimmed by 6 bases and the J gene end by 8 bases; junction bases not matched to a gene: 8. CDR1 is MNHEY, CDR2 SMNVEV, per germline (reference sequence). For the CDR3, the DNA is TGTGCCAGCAGCCCGGGACTAGCCGCCCATGAGCAGTTCTTC. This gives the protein CASSPGLAAHEQFF.

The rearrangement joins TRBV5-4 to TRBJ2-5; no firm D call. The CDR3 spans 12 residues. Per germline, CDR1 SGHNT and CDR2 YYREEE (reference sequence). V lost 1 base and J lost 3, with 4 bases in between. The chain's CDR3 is CASSLTEETQYF. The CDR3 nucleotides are TGTGCCAGCAGCTTGACAGAAGAGACCCAGTACTTC.

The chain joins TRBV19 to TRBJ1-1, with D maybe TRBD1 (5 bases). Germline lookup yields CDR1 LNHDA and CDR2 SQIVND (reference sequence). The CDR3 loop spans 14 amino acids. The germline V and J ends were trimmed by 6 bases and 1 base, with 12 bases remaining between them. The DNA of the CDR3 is TGTGCCAGTAGCCACGACAGCTCGAACACTGAAGCTTTCTTT. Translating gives CASSHDSSNTEAFF.

This CDR3 is CASSHRGQETQYF. CDR3 sequence (DNA): TGTGCCAGCAGCCACAGGGGCCAAGAGACCCAGTACTTC. J is TRBJ2-5 and V is TRBV7-9, with 7 bases fitting TRBD1. CDR3 size: 13 residues. Germline-derived CDR1 and CDR2 are SEHNR and FQNEAQ (reference sequence). The ends lost 5 bases at V and 1 base at J; junction bases unmatched: 1. The variable domain in full, completed from reference TRBV7-9 and TRBJ2-5, reads DTGVSQNPRHKITKRGQNVTFRCDPISEHNRLYWYRQTLGQGPEFLTYFQNEAQLEKSRLLSDRFSAERPKGSFSTLEIQRTEQGDSAMYLCASSHRGQETQYFGPGTRLLVL.

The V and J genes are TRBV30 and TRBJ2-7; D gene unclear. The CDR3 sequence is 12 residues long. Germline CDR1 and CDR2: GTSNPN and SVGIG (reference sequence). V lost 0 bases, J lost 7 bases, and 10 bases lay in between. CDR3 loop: CAWSVRSWEQYF. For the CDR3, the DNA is TGTGCCTGGAGTGTACGGTCCTGGGAGCAGTACTTC.

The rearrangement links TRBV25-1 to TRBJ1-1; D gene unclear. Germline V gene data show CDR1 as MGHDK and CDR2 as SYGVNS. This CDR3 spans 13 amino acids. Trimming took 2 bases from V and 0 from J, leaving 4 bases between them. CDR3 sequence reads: CASSEVMNTEAFF. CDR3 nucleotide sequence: TGTGCCAGCAGTGAAGTTATGAACACTGAAGCTTTCTTT.

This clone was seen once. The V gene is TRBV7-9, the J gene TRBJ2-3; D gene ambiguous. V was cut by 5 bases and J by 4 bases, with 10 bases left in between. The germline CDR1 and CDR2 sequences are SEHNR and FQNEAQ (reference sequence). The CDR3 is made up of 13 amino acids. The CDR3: CASSPQASDTQYF. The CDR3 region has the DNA TGTGCCAGCAGCCCCCAAGCGTCAGATACGCAGTATTTT. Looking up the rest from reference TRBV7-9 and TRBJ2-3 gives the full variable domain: DTGVSQNPRHKITKRGQNVTFRCDPISEHNRLYWYRQTLGQGPEFLTYFQNEAQLEKSRLLSDRFSAERPKGSFSTLEIQRTEQGDSAMYLCASSPQASDTQYFGPGTRLTVL.

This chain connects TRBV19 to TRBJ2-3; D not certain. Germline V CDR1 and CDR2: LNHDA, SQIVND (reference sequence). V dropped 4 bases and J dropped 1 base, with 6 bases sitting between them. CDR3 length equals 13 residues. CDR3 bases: TGTGCCAGTAGTACCCAGGGCACAGATACGCAGTATTTT. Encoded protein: CASSTQGTDTQYF.

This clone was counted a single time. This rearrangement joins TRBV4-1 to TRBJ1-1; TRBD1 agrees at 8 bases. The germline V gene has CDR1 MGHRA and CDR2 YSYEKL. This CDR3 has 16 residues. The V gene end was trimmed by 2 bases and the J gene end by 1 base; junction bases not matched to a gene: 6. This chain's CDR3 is CASSQQIQGANTEAFF. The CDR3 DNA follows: TGCGCCAGCAGCCAACAGATTCAGGGGGCGAACACTGAAGCTTTCTTT.

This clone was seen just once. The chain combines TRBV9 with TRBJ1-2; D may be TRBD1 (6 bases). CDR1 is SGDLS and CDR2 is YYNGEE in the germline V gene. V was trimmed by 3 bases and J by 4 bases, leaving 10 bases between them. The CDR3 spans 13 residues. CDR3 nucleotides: TGTGCCAGCAGCGCACAGGGCGCCTATGGCTACACCTTC. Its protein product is CASSAQGAYGYTF.

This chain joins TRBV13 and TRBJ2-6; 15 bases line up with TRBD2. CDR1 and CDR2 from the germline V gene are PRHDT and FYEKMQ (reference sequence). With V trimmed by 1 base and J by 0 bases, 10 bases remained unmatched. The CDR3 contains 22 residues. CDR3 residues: CASSLAWTSGRVAPSGANVLTF. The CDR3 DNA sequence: TGTGCCAGCAGCTTAGCTTGGACTAGCGGGAGGGTAGCCCCCTCTGGGGCCAACGTCCTGACTTTC.

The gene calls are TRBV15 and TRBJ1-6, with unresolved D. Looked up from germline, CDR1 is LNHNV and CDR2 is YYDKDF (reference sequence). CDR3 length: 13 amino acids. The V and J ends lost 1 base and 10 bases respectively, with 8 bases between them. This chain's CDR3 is CATSRVLGSPLHF. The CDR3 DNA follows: TGTGCCACCAGCAGAGTACTCGGGTCACCCCTCCACTTT.

The CDR3 sequence is CASSVVSGDEQYF. For the CDR3, the DNA is TGTGCCAGCAGCGTAGTTTCCGGGGACGAGCAGTACTTC. The V gene is TRBV9, the J gene TRBJ2-7; TRBD2 is a possible D gene (5 bases). Per the germline V gene, CDR1 is SGDLS and CDR2 is YYNGEE. Deletions cut 0 bases from V and 5 bases from J, with 9 bases between. There are 13 residues in the CDR3.

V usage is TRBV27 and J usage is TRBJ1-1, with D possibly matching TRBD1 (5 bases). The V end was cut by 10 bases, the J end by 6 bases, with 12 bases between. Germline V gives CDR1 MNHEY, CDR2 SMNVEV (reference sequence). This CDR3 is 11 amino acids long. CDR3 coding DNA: TGTGCCATTAAAAGGGGCGCTGAAGCTTTCTTT. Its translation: CAIKRGAEAFF.

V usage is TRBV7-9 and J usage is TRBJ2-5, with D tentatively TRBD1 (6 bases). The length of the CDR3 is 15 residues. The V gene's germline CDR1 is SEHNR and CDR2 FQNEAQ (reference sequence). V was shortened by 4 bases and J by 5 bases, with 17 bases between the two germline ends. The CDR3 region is CASSSPIRGPETQYF. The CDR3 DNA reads TGTGCCAGCAGCTCGCCCATCAGGGGCCCCGAGACCCAGTACTTC.